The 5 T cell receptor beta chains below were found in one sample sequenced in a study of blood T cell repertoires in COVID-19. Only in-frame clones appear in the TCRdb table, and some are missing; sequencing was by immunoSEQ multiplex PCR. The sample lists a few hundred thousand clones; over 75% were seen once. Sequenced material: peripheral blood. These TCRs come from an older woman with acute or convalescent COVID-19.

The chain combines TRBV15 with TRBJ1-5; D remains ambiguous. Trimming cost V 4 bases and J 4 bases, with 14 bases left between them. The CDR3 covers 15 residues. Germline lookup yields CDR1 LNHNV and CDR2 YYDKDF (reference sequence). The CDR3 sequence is CATSTRGGWNQPQHF. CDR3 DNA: TGTGCCACCAGCACCCGGGGAGGGTGGAATCAGCCCCAGCATTTT.

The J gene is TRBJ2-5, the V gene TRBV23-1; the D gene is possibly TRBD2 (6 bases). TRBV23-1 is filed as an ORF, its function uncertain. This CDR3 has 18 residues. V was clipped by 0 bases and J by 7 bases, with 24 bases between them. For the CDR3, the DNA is TGCGCCAGCAGTCAATCAGCCGCTGGGGGAAGGAGGGTGGGGACCCAGTACTTC. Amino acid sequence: CASSQSAAGGRRVGTQYF.

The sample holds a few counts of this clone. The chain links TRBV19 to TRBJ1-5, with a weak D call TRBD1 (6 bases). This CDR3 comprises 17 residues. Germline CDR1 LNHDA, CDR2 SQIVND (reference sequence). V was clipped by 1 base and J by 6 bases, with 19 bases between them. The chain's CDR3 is CASSIVATRGLGQPQHF. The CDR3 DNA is TGTGCCAGTAGTATAGTCGCAACCAGGGGTCTTGGTCAGCCCCAGCATTTT.

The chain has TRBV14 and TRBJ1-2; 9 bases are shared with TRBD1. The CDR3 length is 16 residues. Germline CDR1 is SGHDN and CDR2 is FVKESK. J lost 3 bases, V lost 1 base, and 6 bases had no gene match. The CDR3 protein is CASSQVFRDRDYGYTF. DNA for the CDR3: TGTGCCAGCAGCCAAGTTTTCCGGGACAGGGACTATGGCTACACCTTC.

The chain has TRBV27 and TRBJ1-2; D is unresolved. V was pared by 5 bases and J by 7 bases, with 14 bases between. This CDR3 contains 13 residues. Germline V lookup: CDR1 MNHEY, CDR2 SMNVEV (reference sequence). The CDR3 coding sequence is TGTGCCAGCAGTCCAACGGGGATCCGTGGCTACACCTTC. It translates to CASSPTGIRGYTF.